The text below deals with one T cell receptor (beta chain). The table came from immunoSEQ multiplex PCR; TCRdb's copy has only in-frame clones and leaves some out. The sample gives more than 7,000 clones, around nine tenths of which show up once; 11% to 15% is in the top ten. This entry comes from a study of chemoradiotherapy in HPV16-positive cancers. About the research overall: Candidate HPV-specific T-cell clones and common TCR motifs came from functional assays in a couple of HPV16-positive patients.

In germline, CDR1 is SGHRS, CDR2 YFSETQ. CDR3 length equals 16 residues. V was clipped by 0 bases and J by 4 bases, with 14 bases between them. V usage is TRBV5-1 and J usage is TRBJ2-4; D call uncertain. This sample comprised blood, obtained from a patient who underwent chemoradiotherapy. The clonotype comes from a human donor with HPV-associated anogenital cancer. The DNA of the CDR3 is TGCGCCAGCAGCTTGGATGCTTTTAGAGGAAAAAACATTCAGTACTTC. Translated: CASSLDAFRGKNIQYF.